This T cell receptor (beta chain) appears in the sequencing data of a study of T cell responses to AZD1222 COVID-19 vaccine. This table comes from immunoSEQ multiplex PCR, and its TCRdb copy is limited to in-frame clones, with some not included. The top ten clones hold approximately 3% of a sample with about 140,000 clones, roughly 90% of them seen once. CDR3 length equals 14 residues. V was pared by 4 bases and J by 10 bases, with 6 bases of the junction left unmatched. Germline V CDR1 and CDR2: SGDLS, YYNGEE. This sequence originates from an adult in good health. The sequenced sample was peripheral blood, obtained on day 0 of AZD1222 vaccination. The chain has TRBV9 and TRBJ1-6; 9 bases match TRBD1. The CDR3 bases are TGTGCCAGCAGCTGGGGACAGGGCGAATCACCCCTCCACTTT. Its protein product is CASSWGQGESPLHF. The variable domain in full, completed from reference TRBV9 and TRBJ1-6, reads DSGVTQTPKHLITATGQRVTLRCSPRSGDLSVYWYQQSLDQGLQFLIQYYNGEERAKGNILERFSAQQFPDLHSELNLSSLELGDSALYFCASSWGQGESPLHFGNGTRLTVT.